This entry lists 25 T cell receptor beta chains sequenced from one sample in a study of siplizumab effects on memory and regulatory T cells. The data were produced by immunoSEQ multiplex PCR, yet TCRdb's version contains in-frame clones alone and is incomplete. This table holds 100,000 or so clones, 91% found once. Sequencing was performed on CD4+ T cells sorted from blood. The receptors here all came from a human donor in good health. Some clones in this sample may be carry-over from other donors' samples.

This clone has only one observation. Here the CDR3 DNA reads TGTGCCAGCAGCGCTCTAGCGGGAGGGCTCTCTGGCACAGATACGCAGTATTTT. Residues: CASSALAGGLSGTDTQYF. This chain links TRBV2 with TRBJ2-3, with 12 bases fitting TRBD2. CDR3 length: 18 amino acids. The V gene's germline CDR1 is SNHLY and CDR2 FYNNEI. Trimming cost V 6 bases and J 1 base; bases outside gene matches: 11. Full variable domain (missing parts from reference TRBV2 and TRBJ2-3): EPEVTQTPSHQVTQMGQEVILRCVPISNHLYFYWYRQILGQKVEFLVSFYNNEISEKSEIFDDQFSVERPDGSNFTLKIRSTKLEDSAMYFCASSALAGGLSGTDTQYFGPGTRLTVL.

The rearrangement links TRBV27 to TRBJ1-2, with 9 bases fitting TRBD1. V dropped 6 bases and J dropped 4; count of bases not matched to a gene: 9. CDR3 length: 15 residues. Germline lookup yields CDR1 MNHEY and CDR2 SMNVEV (reference sequence). The CDR3 nucleotides are TGTGCCAGCAGAGCCCGACAGGGGGTAATCTATGGCTACACCTTC. Encoded protein: CASRARQGVIYGYTF.

V usage is TRBV10-3 and J usage is TRBJ2-5; TRBD2 might be the D (6 bases). Germline V gene data show CDR1 as ENHRY and CDR2 as SYGVKD. Trimming shortened V by 2 bases and J by 4 bases, and 20 bases separated the two germline ends. This CDR3 has 17 amino acids. The CDR3 reads CAISERGGSAYRETQYF. In DNA form, the CDR3 reads TGTGCCATCAGTGAGCGTGGAGGGTCGGCGTATAGAGAGACCCAGTACTTC.

J is TRBJ2-1 and V is TRBV19; 13 bases are shared with TRBD2. CDR3 length: 18 amino acids. V trimming: 6 bases; J trimming: 0 bases; junction bases outside the gene matches: 8. Germline V CDR1 and CDR2: LNHDA, SQIVND (reference sequence). The CDR3 protein is CASSWTSGRPSSYNEQFF. In nucleotides, the CDR3 is TGTGCCAGTAGCTGGACTAGCGGGAGACCCAGCTCCTACAATGAGCAGTTCTTC.

The V call is TRBV10-3, the J call TRBJ2-7; the match to TRBD2 covers 10 bases. CDR3 length: 14 residues. Germline V gives CDR1 ENHRY, CDR2 SYGVKD. The trim removed 5 bases at V and 2 bases at J, leaving 3 bases unmatched. The CDR3 nucleotides read TGTGCCATCAGTCCTAGCGGGAGCCCCTACGAGCAGTACTTC. Translating gives CAISPSGSPYEQYF.

The chain recombines TRBV7-3 with TRBJ1-3; possibly TRBD1 for D (5 bases). Trimming took 0 bases from V and 4 from J, leaving 10 bases between them. The CDR3 has 15 residues. Per germline, CDR1 SGHTA and CDR2 FQGTGA. The CDR3 nucleotides are TGTGCCAGCAGCTTAACGGGAGGGACGGGAAACACCATATATTTT. As protein: CASSLTGGTGNTIYF.

The V and J genes are TRBV2 and TRBJ1-2; 8 bases are shared with TRBD1. The CDR3 spans 14 residues. Germline CDR1 SNHLY, CDR2 FYNNEI. Trimming cost V 6 bases and J 8 bases; bases outside gene matches: 11. In DNA form, the CDR3 reads TGTGCCAGCAGAACGCCAGGGGGCGCAGGGGGCTACACCTTC. This translates into CASRTPGGAGGYTF.

The chain joins TRBV29-1 to TRBJ2-6; TRBD1 matches at 9 bases. There are 18 residues in the CDR3. Trimming removed 3 bases from V and 0 bases from J; junction bases left unmatched: 9. CDR1 and CDR2 from the germline V gene are SQVTM and ANQGSEA. The CDR3 DNA reads as TGCAGCGTTGATTCCCCGGGACAGGGCCGCTCTGGGGCCAACGTCCTGACTTTC. Amino acids: CSVDSPGQGRSGANVLTF.

The chain links TRBV15 to TRBJ2-1; no clear D. CDR3 length: 15 residues. CDR1 LNHNV and CDR2 YYDKDF come from the germline V gene (reference sequence). The V end was cut by 0 bases, the J end by 3 bases, with 9 bases between. As DNA, the CDR3 is TGTGCCACCAGCAGAGATTATGCATACTACAATGAGCAGTTCTTC. Its protein is CATSRDYAYYNEQFF.

The CDR3 region is CASSLGPSTDTQYF. The DNA of the CDR3 is TGCGCCAGCAGCTTGGGGCCCTCCACAGATACGCAGTATTTT. The V call is TRBV5-1, the J call TRBJ2-3; D unclear. The CDR3 is 14 amino acids. V shed 0 bases and J shed 2 bases, with 7 bases lying between them. The germline CDR1 and CDR2 sequences are SGHRS and YFSETQ.

This chain connects TRBV19 to TRBJ1-2; 7 positions match TRBD1. The CDR3 extends over 14 amino acids. Looked up from germline, CDR1 is LNHDA and CDR2 is SQIVND (reference sequence). The V and J ends lost 4 bases and 1 base, in that order; junction bases with no gene match: 3. The CDR3: CASSKGANNYGYTF. CDR3 bases: TGTGCCAGTAGTAAGGGGGCGAATAACTATGGCTACACCTTC.

The genes are TRBV7-9 and TRBJ1-2, with no clear D. CDR3 length: 14 residues. Germline V gene lookup returns CDR1 SEHNR and CDR2 FQNEAQ (reference sequence). Trimming pared 7 bases from V and 1 base from J, leaving 13 bases between. This CDR3 reads CASTLGSFNYGYTF. The CDR3, as DNA: TGTGCCAGCACCCTCGGAAGTTTTAACTATGGCTACACCTTC.

The chain couples TRBV11-2 to TRBJ2-6; D possibly corresponds to TRBD2 (6 bases). CDR1 SGHAT and CDR2 FQNNGV come from the germline V gene. The V and J ends lost 5 bases and 0 bases respectively, with 17 bases between them. This CDR3 region has 18 residues. CDR3 in amino acids: CASSGGNYRTSGANVLTF. CDR3 nucleotides: TGTGCCAGCAGCGGCGGGAACTACCGAACCTCTGGGGCCAACGTCCTGACTTTC.

The gene calls are TRBV19 and TRBJ2-4; unclear D gene. The V and J ends lost 9 bases and 10 bases respectively, with 16 bases between them. Germline-derived CDR1 and CDR2 are LNHDA and SQIVND (reference sequence). The CDR3 sequence is 12 residues long. For the CDR3, the DNA is TGTGCCAGAAATAAAACCGGGCTTATTCAGTACTTC. This sequence encodes CARNKTGLIQYF.

The rearrangement uses TRBV6-1 and TRBJ2-3; no definite D call. Per germline, CDR1 MNHNS and CDR2 SASEGT. Trimming took 5 bases from V and 2 from J, leaving 5 bases between them. The length of the CDR3 is 12 residues. CDR3 DNA: TGTGCCAGCAGTTTGTACACAGATACGCAGTATTTT. Translation gives CASSLYTDTQYF.

The chain recombines TRBV2 with TRBJ2-5; weak D call: TRBD2 (6 bases). Germline loops: CDR1 SNHLY, CDR2 FYNNEI. The CDR3 sequence is 14 residues long. The V end was cut by 4 bases, the J end by 2 bases, with 11 bases between. This CDR3 reads CASSANSGQETQYF. DNA of the CDR3: TGTGCCAGCAGTGCAAATAGCGGTCAAGAGACCCAGTACTTC.

This clone was seen a few times. An end of the junction differs from the germline gene, which may be a read error. The rearrangement links TRBV7-9 to TRBJ2-6; TRBD1 might be the D (6 bases). This CDR3 has 16 amino acids. Germline V gene sequence: CDR1 SEHNR, CDR2 FQNEAQ (reference sequence). The CDR3 sequence is CASSLATGFGANVLTF. The CDR3 DNA is TGTGCCAGCAGCCTAGCAACAGGGTTTGGGGCCAACGTCCTGACTTTC.

V is TRBV10-1 and J is TRBJ1-5; TRBD1 matches 8 bases. The germline V gene has CDR1 WNHNN and CDR2 SYGVQD (reference sequence). With V trimmed by 7 bases and J by 4 bases, 6 bases remained unmatched. The CDR3 runs to 14 residues. The CDR3 loop is CASTTTGANQPQHF. The CDR3 nucleotides read TGCGCCAGCACTACGACAGGGGCTAATCAGCCCCAGCATTTT.

V and J are TRBV9 and TRBJ1-2; 9 positions agree with TRBD1. CDR3 length: 17 amino acids. In germline, CDR1 is SGDLS, CDR2 YYNGEE. V was pared by 0 bases and J by 0 bases, with 6 bases of the junction left unmatched. The CDR3 bases are TGTGCCAGCAGCGTAGAGGGACAGGGTTCGGCTAACTATGGCTACACCTTC. Amino acids: CASSVEGQGSANYGYTF.

CDR3 protein: CASSIAGGTYNEQFF. The DNA for the CDR3 is TGTGCCAGTAGTATCGCGGGAGGAACCTACAATGAGCAGTTCTTC. J is TRBJ2-1 and V is TRBV19, with 8 positions matching TRBD2. Germline V CDR1 and CDR2: LNHDA, SQIVND (reference sequence). J gave up 2 bases and V 3 bases, and 3 bases lay outside the gene matches. There are 15 residues in the CDR3.

Note on this clone: A read error may produce the germline difference seen at one junction end. The V gene is TRBV6-4, the J gene TRBJ1-2; D unclear. CDR1 and CDR2 from the germline V gene are MRHNA and SNTAGT. The CDR3 runs 9 residues. This CDR3 reads CASAPPVNF. The CDR3 DNA follows: TGTGCCAGCGCACCCCCGGTAAACTTC.

The chain is built from TRBV9 and TRBJ2-2; weak D call: TRBD2 (5 bases). The V gene's germline CDR1 is SGDLS and CDR2 YYNGEE. CDR3 length: 13 amino acids. V lost 3 bases and J 4 bases, leaving 7 bases between the germline ends. CDR3: CASSGTPTGELFF. The CDR3 DNA follows: TGTGCCAGCAGCGGGACTCCCACCGGGGAGCTGTTTTTT.

The rearrangement joins TRBV10-3 to TRBJ1-1; D is undetermined. This CDR3 has 17 amino acids. Trimming stripped 0 bases from V and 6 bases from J, with 20 bases between. CDR1 and CDR2 (germline): ENHRY, SYGVKD. The CDR3 DNA follows: TGTGCCATCAGTGAGTCTACAGTAGGGAGAGTCGAGTCTGAAGCTTTCTTT. Translated: CAISESTVGRVESEAFF.

This chain links TRBV19 with TRBJ2-1, with D possibly being TRBD1 (6 bases). V lost 3 bases and J lost 1, with 10 bases in between. Germline V CDR1 and CDR2: LNHDA, SQIVND (reference sequence). The CDR3 consists of 15 residues. In nucleotides, the CDR3 is TGTGCCAGTAGTATCGGGACACATTCCTACAATGAGCAGTTCTTC. Its protein is CASSIGTHSYNEQFF.

The chain links TRBV18 to TRBJ2-5; the match to TRBD2 covers 7 bases. This CDR3 comprises 15 residues. Germline-derived CDR1 and CDR2 are KGHSH and LQKENI. J gave up 5 bases and V 4 bases, and 10 bases lay outside the gene matches. The CDR3 sequence: CASSRGGGGDETQYF. The CDR3 region has the DNA TGTGCCAGCTCACGCGGCGGGGGAGGGGACGAGACCCAGTACTTC.